This T cell receptor (beta chain) was identified in a study of blood T cell repertoires in COVID-19. J lost 7 bases, V lost 6 bases, and 8 bases had no gene match. CDR1 is MNHEY, CDR2 SVGAGI, per germline. The CDR3 has 14 residues. Data came from immunoSEQ multiplex PCR; TCRdb stores just in-frame clones and leaves some out. The data contain more than 150,000 clones, roughly 80% of them singletons. Material: peripheral blood. The chain combines TRBV6-5 with TRBJ2-7, with TRBD1 matching 11 bases. This TCR derives from a human donor in a cohort sampled during active COVID-19. CDR3 bases: TGTGCCAGCAGGGCGGGGACAGGGGGATGGGAGCAGTACTTC. It encodes CASRAGTGGWEQYF.